The following is a T cell receptor (beta chain) sequence with its context. Its antigen is not identified. Clones were sequenced by immunoSEQ multiplex PCR, and TCRdb holds only the in-frame ones, with some missing. The sample yields more than 40,000 clones, roughly 70% seen once. These data come from a study of PD-1 blockade in classical Hodgkin lymphoma. The study's findings and limits: Whoever responded completely had baseline diversity much like that seen in newly diagnosed patients. The authors have not defined what causes the repertoire differences, possibly disease activity or prior therapy.

Relapses following autologous stem cell transplantation were seen in all patients, with brentuximab vedotin exposure varying. With 6 bases removed from V and 0 bases from J, the gap between germline ends came to 13 bases. Per the germline V gene, CDR1 is SGDLS and CDR2 is YYNGEE. CDR3 length: 15 residues. The chain uses TRBV9 and TRBJ1-5; perhaps TRBD1 as D (6 bases). This clonotype was obtained from a human donor with classical Hodgkin lymphoma. The input for sequencing was peripheral blood mononuclear cells (PBMCs), taken before the second cycle of nivolumab. The CDR3 here is CASTSGQSSNQPQHF. In DNA form, the CDR3 reads TGTGCCAGCACCTCGGGACAAAGTAGCAATCAGCCCCAGCATTTT.